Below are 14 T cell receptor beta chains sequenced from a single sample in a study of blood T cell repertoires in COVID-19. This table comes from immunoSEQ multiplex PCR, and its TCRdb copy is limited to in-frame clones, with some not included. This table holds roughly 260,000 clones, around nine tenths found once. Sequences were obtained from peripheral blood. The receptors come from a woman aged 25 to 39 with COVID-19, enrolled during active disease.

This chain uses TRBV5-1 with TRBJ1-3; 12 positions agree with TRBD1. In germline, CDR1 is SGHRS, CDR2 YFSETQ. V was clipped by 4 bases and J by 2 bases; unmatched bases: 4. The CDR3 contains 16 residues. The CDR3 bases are TGCGCCAGCAGCAAGGGACAGGGGGCAGCTGGAAACACCATATATTTT. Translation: CASSKGQGAAGNTIYF.

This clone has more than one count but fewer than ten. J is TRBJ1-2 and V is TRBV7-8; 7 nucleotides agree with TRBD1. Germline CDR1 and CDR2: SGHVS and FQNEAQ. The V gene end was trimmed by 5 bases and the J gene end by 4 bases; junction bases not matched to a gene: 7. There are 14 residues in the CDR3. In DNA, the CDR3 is TGTGCCAGCAGCCGGGACAGCTTAGCCTATGGCTACACCTTC. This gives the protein CASSRDSLAYGYTF. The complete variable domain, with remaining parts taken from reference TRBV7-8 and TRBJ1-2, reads GAGVSQSPRYKVAKRGQDVALRCDPISGHVSLFWYQQALGQGPEFLTYFQNEAQLDKSGLPSDRFFAERPEGSVSTLKIQRTQQEDSAVYLCASSRDSLAYGYTFGSGTRLTVV.

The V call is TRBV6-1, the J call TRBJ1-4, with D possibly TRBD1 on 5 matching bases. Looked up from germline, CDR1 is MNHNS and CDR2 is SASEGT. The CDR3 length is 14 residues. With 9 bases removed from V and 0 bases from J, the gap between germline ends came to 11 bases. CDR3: CASTSGTTNEKLFF. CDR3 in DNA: TGTGCCAGTACATCAGGGACAACTAATGAAAAACTGTTTTTT.

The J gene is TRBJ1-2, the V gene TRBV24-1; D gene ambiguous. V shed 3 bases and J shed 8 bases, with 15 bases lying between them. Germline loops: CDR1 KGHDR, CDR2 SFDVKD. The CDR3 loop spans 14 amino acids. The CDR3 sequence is CATSDQDGVGGYTF. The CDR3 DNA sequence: TGTGCCACCAGTGATCAGGACGGGGTTGGGGGCTACACCTTC.

CDR3 DNA: TGTGCCAGCAGCCCTCCTAGCGGGCGGTACAATGAGCAGTTCTTC. Translated, it gives CASSPPSGRYNEQFF. The chain carries TRBV7-9 and TRBJ2-1, with TRBD2 matching over 8 bases. CDR3 length: 15 residues. V dropped 5 bases and J dropped 4; count of bases not matched to a gene: 7. Germline CDR1 SEHNR, CDR2 FQNEAQ (reference sequence).

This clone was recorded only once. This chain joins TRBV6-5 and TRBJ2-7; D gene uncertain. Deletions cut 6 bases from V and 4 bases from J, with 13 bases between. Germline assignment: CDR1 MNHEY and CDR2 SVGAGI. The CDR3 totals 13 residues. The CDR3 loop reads CASRSQRSYEQYF. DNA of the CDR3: TGTGCCAGCAGGTCACAGAGATCTTACGAGCAGTACTTC.

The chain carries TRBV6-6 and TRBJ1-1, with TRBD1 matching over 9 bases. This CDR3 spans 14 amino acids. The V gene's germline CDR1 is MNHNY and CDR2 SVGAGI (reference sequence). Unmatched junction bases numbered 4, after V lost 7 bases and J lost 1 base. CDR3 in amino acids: CASNHRGPNTEAFF. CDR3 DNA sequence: TGTGCCAGCAACCACAGGGGGCCGAACACTGAAGCTTTCTTT.

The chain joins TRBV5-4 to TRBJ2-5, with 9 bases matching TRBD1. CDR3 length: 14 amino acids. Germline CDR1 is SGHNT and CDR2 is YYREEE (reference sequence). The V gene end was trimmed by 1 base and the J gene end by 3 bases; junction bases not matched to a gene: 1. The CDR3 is CASSLRQGEETQYF. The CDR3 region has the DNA TGTGCCAGCAGCTTGAGACAGGGGGAAGAGACCCAGTACTTC.

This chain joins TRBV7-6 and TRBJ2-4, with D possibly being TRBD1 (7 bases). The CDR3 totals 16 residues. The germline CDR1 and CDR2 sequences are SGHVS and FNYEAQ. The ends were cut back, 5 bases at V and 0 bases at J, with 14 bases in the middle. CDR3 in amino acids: CASSPHRGLAKNIQYF. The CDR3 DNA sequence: TGTGCCAGCAGCCCCCACAGGGGACTAGCCAAAAACATTCAGTACTTC.

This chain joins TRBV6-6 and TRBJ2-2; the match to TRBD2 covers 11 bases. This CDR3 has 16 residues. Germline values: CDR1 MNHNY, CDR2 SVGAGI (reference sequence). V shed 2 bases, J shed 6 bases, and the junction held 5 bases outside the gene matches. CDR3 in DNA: TGTGCCAGCAGTTACGGGACTAGCGGACTTCCCGGGGAGCTGTTTTTT. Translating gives CASSYGTSGLPGELFF.

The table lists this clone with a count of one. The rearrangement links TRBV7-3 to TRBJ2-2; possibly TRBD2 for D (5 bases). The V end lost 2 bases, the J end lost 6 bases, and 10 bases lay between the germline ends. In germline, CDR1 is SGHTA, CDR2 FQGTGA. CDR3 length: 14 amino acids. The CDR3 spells CASSLGGYPGELFF. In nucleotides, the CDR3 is TGTGCCAGCAGCTTAGGCGGGTACCCCGGGGAGCTGTTTTTT.

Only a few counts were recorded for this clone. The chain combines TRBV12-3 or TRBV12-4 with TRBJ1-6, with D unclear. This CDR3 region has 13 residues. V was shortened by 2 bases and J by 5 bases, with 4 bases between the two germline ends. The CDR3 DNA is TGTGCCAGCAGTTTACAGAATAATTCACCCCTCCACTTT. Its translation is CASSLQNNSPLHF.

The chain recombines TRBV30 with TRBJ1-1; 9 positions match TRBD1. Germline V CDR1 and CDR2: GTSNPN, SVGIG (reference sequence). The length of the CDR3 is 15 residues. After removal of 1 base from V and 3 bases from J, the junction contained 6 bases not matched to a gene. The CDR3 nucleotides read TGTGCCTGGAGTGGGGGAGGGACAGGGTACACTGAAGCTTTCTTT. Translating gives CAWSGGGTGYTEAFF. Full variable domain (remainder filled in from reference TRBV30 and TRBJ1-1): SQTIHQWPATLVQPVGSPLSLECTVEGTSNPNLYWYRQAAGRGLQLLFYSVGIGQISSEVPQNLSASRPQDRQFILSSKKLLLSDSGFYLCAWSGGGTGYTEAFFGQGTRLTVV.

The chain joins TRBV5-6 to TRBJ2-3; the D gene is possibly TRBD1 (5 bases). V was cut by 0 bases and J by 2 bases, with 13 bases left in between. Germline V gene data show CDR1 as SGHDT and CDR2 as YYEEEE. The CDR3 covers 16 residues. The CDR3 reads CASSLVRQTYTDTQYF. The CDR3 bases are TGTGCCAGCAGCTTGGTTCGACAGACCTACACAGATACGCAGTATTTT.